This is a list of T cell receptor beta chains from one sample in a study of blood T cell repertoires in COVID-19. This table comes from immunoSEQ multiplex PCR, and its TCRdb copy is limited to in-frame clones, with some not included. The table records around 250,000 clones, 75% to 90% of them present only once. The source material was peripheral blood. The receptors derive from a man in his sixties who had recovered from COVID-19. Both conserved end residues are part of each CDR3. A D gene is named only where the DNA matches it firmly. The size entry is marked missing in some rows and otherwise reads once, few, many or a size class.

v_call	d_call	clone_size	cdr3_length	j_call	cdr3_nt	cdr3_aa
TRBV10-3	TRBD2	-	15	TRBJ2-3	TGTGCCATCGGTCTAGCGGGGGGCCCCACAGATACGCAGTATTTT	CAIGLAGGPTDTQYF
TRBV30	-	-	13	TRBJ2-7	TGTGCCTGGAGTGTAGGTGGAGTCTACGAGCAGTACTTC	CAWSVGGVYEQYF
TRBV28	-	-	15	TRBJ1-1	TGTGCCAGCAGTCCCCGGAGGACGGTAAAAGTTGAAGCTTTCTTT	CASSPRRTVKVEAFF
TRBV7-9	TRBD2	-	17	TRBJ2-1	TGTGCCAGCAGCTTTTACGGACTAGCGGAAGGGGTGAATGAGCAGTTCTTC	CASSFYGLAEGVNEQFF
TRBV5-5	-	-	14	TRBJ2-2	TGTGCCAGCAGCCTGAACACAGTCACCGGGGAGCTGTTTTTT	CASSLNTVTGELFF
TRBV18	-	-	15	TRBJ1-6	TGTGCCAGCTCACCCCTTGACAGAGGAAATTCACCCCTCCACTTT	CASSPLDRGNSPLHF
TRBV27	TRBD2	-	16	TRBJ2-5	TGTGCCAGCAGTTCGCTACTAGCGGGGAGACAAGAGACCCAGTACTTC	CASSSLLAGRQETQYF
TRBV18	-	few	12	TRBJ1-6	TGTGCCAGCTCACCGTCAGATTCACCCCTCCACTTT	CASSPSDSPLHF
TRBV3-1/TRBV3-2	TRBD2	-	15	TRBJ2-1	TGTGCCAGCAGCCATTTTAGCGGGAGGGACGATGAGCAGTTCTTC	CASSHFSGRDDEQFF
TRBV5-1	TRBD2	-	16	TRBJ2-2	TGCGCCAGCAGCCAACTAGCGGGAGTAACCACCGGGGAGCTGTTTTTT	CASSQLAGVTTGELFF
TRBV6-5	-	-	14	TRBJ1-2	TGTGCCAGCAGGGAGACAGGCCAACCCTATGGCTACACCTTC	CASRETGQPYGYTF
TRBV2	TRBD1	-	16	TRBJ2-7	TGTGCCAGCACGAGTCTTTCAGGGGGCTCTGGGTACGAGCAGTACTTC	CASTSLSGGSGYEQYF
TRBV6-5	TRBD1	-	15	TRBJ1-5	TGTGCCAGCAGTAGGACAGGGGGCTTCAATCAGCCCCAGCATTTT	CASSRTGGFNQPQHF
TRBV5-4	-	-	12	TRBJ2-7	TGTGCCAGCAGCTTGGCCGTCTCCGAGCAGTACTTC	CASSLAVSEQYF
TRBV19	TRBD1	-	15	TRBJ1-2	TGTGCCAGTAGTACGGGGACAGGGGGTTACTATGGCTACACCTTC	CASSTGTGGYYGYTF
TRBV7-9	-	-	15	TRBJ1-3	TGTGCCAGCAGCTTAGTCTCAGGGCACGGAAACACCATATATTTT	CASSLVSGHGNTIYF
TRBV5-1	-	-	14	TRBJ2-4	TGCGCCAGCAGCCTTCTATCAATCAAAAACATTCAGTACTTC	CASSLLSIKNIQYF
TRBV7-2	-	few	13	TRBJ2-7	TGTGCCAGCAGCTTAGTAGTCTCCTACGAGCAGTACTTC	CASSLVVSYEQYF
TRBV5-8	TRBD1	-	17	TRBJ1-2	TGTGCCAGCAGCCATAAACCCACGGGACAGGGGACCTATGGCTACACCTTC	CASSHKPTGQGTYGYTF
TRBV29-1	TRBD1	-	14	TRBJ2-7	TGCAGCGTTGAAGAGTGGACAGGGAGGTTCGAGCAGTACTTC	CSVEEWTGRFEQYF